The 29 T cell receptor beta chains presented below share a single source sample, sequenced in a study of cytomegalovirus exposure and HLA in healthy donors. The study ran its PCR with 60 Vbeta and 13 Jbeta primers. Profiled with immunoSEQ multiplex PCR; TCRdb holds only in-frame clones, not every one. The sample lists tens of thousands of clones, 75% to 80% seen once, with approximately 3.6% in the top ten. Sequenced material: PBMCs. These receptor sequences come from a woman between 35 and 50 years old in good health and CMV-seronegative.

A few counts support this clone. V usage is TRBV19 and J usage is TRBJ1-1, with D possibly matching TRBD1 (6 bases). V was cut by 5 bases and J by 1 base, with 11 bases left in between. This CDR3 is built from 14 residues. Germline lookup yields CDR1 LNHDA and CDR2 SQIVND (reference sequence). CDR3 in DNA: TGTGCCAGTAGTCAAACAGGGTCGAACACTGAAGCTTTCTTT. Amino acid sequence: CASSQTGSNTEAFF.

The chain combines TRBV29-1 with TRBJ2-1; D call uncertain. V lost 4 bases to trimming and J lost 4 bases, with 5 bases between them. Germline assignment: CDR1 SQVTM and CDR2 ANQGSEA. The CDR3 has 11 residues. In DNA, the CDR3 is TGCAGCGTTGTCGGGTACAATGAGCAGTTCTTC. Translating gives CSVVGYNEQFF.

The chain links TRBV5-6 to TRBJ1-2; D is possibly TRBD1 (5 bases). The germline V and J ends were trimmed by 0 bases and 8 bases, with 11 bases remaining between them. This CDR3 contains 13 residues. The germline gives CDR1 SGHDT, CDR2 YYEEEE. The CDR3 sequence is CASSLVGGGGYTF. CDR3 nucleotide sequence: TGTGCCAGCAGCTTGGTGGGGGGTGGAGGCTACACCTTC.

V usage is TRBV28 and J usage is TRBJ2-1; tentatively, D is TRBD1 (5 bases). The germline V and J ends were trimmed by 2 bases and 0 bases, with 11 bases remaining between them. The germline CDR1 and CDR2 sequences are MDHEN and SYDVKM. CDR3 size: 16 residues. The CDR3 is CASSLQGVSSYNEQFF. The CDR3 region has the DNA TGTGCCAGCAGTTTACAAGGGGTAAGCTCCTACAATGAGCAGTTCTTC. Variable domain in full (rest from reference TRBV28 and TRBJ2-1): DVKVTQSSRYLVKRTGEKVFLECVQDMDHENMFWYRQDPGLGLRLIYFSYDVKMKEKGDIPEGYSVSREKKERFSLILESASTNQTSMYLCASSLQGVSSYNEQFFGPGTRLTVL.

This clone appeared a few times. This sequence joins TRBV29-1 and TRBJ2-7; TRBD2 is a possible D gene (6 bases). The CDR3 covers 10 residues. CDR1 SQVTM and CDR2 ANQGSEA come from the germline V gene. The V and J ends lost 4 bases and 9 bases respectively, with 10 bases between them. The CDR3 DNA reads TGCAGCGTTGTGGAGGGAGGGCAGTACTTC. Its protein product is CSVVEGGQYF.

The CDR3, as DNA: TGTGCCAGCAGGCGGACGGCGGGGGGTGAAAAACTGTTTTTT. It encodes CASRRTAGGEKLFF. The V call is TRBV6-5, the J call TRBJ1-4; possible D gene TRBD1, 5 bases. This CDR3 region has 14 residues. Trimming pared 6 bases from V and 7 bases from J, leaving 15 bases between. Per germline, CDR1 MNHEY and CDR2 SVGAGI.

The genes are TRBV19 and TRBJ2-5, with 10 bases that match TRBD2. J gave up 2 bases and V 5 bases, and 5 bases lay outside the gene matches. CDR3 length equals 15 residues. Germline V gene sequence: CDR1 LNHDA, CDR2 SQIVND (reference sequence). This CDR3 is CASSAWTSGQETQYF. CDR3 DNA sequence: TGTGCCAGTAGTGCTTGGACTAGCGGACAAGAGACCCAGTACTTC.

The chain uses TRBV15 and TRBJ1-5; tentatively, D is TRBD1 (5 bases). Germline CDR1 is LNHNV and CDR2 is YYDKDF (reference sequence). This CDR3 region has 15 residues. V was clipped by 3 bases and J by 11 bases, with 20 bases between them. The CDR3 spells CATSRALGGGFSQHF. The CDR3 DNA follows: TGTGCCACCAGCAGGGCCTTGGGGGGGGGTTTTTCCCAGCATTTT.

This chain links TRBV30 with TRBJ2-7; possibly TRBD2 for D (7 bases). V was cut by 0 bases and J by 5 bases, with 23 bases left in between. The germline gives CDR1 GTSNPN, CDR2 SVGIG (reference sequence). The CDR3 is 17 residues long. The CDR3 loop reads CAWSVRWGGEVLNEQYF. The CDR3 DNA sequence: TGTGCCTGGAGTGTACGATGGGGGGGCGAGGTCTTGAACGAGCAGTACTTC.

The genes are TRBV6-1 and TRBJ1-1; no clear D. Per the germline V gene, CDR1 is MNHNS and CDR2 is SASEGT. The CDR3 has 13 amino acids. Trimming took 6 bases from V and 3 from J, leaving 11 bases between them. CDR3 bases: TGTGCCAGCAGAGTTCAGGTTTACACTGAAGCTTTCTTT. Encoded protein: CASRVQVYTEAFF.

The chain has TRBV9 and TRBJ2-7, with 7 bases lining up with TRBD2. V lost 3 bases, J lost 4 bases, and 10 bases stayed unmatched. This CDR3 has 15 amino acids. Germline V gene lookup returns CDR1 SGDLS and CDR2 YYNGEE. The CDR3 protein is CASSGRGGDYYEQYF. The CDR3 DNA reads TGTGCCAGCAGCGGGAGAGGAGGGGACTATTACGAGCAGTACTTC.

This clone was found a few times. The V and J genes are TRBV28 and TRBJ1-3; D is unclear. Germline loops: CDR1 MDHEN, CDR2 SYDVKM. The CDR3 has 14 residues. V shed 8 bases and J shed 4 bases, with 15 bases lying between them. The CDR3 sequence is CASRRGSDGNTIYF. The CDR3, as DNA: TGTGCCAGCCGGCGGGGTTCTGACGGAAACACCATATATTTT. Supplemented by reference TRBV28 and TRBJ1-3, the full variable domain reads DVKVTQSSRYLVKRTGEKVFLECVQDMDHENMFWYRQDPGLGLRLIYFSYDVKMKEKGDIPEGYSVSREKKERFSLILESASTNQTSMYLCASRRGSDGNTIYFGEGSWLTVV.

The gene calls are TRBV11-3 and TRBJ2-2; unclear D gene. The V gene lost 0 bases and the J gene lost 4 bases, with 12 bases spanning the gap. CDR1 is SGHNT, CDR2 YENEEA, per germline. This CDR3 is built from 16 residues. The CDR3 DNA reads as TGTGCCAGCAGCTTAGAGGGCCGGTTTGGCACCGGGGAGCTGTTTTTT. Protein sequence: CASSLEGRFGTGELFF.

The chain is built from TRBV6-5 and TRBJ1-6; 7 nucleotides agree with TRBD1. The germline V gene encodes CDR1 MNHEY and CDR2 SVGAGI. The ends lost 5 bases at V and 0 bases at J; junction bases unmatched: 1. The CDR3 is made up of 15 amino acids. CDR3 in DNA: TGTGCCAGCAGTGGGGACAGCTCCTATAATTCACCCCTCCACTTT. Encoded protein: CASSGDSSYNSPLHF.

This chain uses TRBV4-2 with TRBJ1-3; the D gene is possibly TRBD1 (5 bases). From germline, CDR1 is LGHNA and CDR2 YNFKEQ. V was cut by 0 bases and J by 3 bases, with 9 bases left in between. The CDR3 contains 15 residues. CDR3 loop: CASSQDRQGGNTIYF. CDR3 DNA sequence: TGTGCCAGCAGCCAAGATCGGCAGGGTGGAAACACCATATATTTT.

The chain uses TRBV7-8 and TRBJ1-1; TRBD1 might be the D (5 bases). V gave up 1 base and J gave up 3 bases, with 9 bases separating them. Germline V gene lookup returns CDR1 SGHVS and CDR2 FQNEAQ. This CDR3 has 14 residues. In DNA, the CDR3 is TGTGCCAGCAGCTTAGTGGGGGGATACACTGAAGCTTTCTTT. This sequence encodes CASSLVGGYTEAFF.

This CDR3 is CASSLGLAGDTDTQYF. The DNA for the CDR3 is TGTGCCAGCAGCTTAGGACTAGCGGGGGACACAGATACGCAGTATTTT. The rearrangement joins TRBV7-9 to TRBJ2-3, with 12 nucleotides matching TRBD2. V was pared by 1 base and J by 2 bases, with 1 base of the junction left unmatched. CDR1 SEHNR and CDR2 FQNEAQ come from the germline V gene (reference sequence). This CDR3 spans 16 amino acids.

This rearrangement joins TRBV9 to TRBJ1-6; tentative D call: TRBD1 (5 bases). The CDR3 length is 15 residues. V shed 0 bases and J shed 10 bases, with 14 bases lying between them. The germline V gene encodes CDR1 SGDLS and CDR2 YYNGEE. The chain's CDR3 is CASSVGGGGTSPLHF. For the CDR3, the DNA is TGTGCCAGCAGCGTAGGGGGCGGGGGTACGTCACCCCTCCACTTT.

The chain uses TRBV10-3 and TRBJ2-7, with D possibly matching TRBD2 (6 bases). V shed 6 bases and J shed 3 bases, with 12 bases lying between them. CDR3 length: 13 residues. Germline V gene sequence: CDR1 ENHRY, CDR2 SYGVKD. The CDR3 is CAIRGDSIYEQYF. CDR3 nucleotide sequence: TGTGCCATCAGGGGGGACTCGATCTACGAGCAGTACTTC.

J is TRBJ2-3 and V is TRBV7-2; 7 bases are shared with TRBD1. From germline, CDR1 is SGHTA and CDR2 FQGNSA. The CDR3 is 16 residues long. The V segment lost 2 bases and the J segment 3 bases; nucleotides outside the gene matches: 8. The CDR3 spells CASSLSPTGLTDTQYF. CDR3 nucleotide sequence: TGTGCCAGCAGCTTATCCCCGACAGGGTTGACAGATACGCAGTATTTT.

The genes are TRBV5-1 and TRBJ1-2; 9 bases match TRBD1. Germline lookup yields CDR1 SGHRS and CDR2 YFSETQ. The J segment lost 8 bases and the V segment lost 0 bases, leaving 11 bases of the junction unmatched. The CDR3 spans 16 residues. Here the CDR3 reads CASSLATGGAFYGYTF. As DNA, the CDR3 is TGCGCCAGCAGCTTGGCTACAGGGGGCGCTTTTTACGGCTACACCTTC.

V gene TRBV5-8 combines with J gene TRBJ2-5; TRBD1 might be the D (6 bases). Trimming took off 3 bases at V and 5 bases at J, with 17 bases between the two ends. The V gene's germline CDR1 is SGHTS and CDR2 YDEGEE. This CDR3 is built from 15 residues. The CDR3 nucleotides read TGTGCCAGCAGCTCGGGACAAGGCAGCGATGAGACCCAGTACTTC. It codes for CASSSGQGSDETQYF.

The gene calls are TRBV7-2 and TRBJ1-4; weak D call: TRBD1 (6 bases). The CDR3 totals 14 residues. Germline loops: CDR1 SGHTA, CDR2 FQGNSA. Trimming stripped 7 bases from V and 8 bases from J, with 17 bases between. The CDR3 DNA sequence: TGTGCCAGCAACCCAACAGGGTTGGGGGAAAAACTGTTTTTT. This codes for CASNPTGLGEKLFF.

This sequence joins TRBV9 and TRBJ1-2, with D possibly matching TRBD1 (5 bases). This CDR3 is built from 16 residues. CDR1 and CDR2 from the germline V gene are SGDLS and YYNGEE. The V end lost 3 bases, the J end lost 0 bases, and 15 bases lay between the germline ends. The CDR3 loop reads CASSAQAVLANYGYTF. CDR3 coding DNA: TGTGCCAGCAGCGCACAGGCGGTGTTAGCTAACTATGGCTACACCTTC. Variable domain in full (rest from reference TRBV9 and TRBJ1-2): DSGVTQTPKHLITATGQRVTLRCSPRSGDLSVYWYQQSLDQGLQFLIQYYNGEERAKGNILERFSAQQFPDLHSELNLSSLELGDSALYFCASSAQAVLANYGYTFGSGTRLTVV.

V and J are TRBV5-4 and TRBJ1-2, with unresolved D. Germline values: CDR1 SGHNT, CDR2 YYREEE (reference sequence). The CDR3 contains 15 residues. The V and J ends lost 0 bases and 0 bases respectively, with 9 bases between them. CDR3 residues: CASSLDTITNYGYTF. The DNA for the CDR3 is TGTGCCAGCAGCTTGGACACGATTACTAACTATGGCTACACCTTC.

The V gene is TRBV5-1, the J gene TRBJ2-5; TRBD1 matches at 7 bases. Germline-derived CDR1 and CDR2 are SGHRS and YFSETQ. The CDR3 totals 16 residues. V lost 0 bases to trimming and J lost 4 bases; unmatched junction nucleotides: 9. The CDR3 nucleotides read TGCGCCAGCAGCTTGGGGGCAGGGGGTAGTGGAGAGACCCAGTACTTC. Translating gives CASSLGAGGSGETQYF.

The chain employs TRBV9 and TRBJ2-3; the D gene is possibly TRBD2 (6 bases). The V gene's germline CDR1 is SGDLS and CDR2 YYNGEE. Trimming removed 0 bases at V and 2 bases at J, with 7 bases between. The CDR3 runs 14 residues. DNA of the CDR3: TGTGCCAGCAGCGTAGCGGGAGACACAGATACGCAGTATTTT. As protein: CASSVAGDTDTQYF.

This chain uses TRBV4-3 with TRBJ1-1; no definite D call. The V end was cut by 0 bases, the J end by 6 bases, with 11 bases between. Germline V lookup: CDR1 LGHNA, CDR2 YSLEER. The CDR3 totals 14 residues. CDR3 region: CASSQDTGIAEAFF. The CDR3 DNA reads TGCGCCAGCAGCCAAGATACGGGGATCGCTGAAGCTTTCTTT.

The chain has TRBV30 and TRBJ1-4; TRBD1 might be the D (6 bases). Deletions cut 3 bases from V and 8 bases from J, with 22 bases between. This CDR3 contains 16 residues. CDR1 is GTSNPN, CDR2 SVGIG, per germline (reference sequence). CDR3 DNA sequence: TGTGCCTGGAGAGAGCCCCAGGGGAGGGGAGACGAAAAACTGTTTTTT. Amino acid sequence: CAWREPQGRGDEKLFF.